This entry features one T cell receptor (beta chain) sequence. What it binds is unknown. The CDR3 loop spans 14 amino acids. Germline V gene data show CDR1 as DFQATT and CDR2 as SNEGSKA (reference sequence). V lost 2 bases, J lost 8 bases, and 9 bases stayed unmatched. The data are from a study of identical twins. The study, taken as a whole, reports: The models systematically underestimated how much out-of-frame TCR alpha was shared in monozygotic twins. Excess sharing by twins proved weaker in beta out-of-frame sequences.

TCRdb reprocessed the 5' RACE reads with MiXCR, giving one entry per CDR3 protein. Of roughly 1,500,000 distinct CDR3 sequences listed, under 35% are singletons. All donors were healthy Caucasians. Sequencing was performed on cord blood. This sequence was found in a newborn girl in good health. The V call is TRBV20-1, the J call TRBJ1-2; the match to TRBD1 covers 9 bases. In DNA form, the CDR3 reads TGCAGTGCTAGACAGGGGACAGGGACGAGGGGCTACACCTTC. Translating it yields CSARQGTGTRGYTF.